This is a list of T cell receptor beta chains from one sample in a study of T-cell reconstitution after alpha-beta-depleted transplantation in children. TCRdb reprocessed the PCR reads with MiXCR, giving one entry per CDR3 protein. This table has around 600,000 distinct CDR3 sequences, approximately 17% appearing once. The sample was PBMCs from the stem cell graft donor, taken from the stem cell graft. These receptors came from a human donor who donated a stem cell graft to a child with acute myeloid leukemia. Both conserved end residues are part of each CDR3. The D gene is left open where the match is weak. Not all rows give a size; the values are once, few, many and, for expanded clones, a class.

clone_size j_call d_call v_call cdr3_aa cdr3_nt
many TRBJ2-1 NA TRBV7-2 CASEGGGLYNEQFF TGTGCCAGCGAGGGCGGGGGCCTCTACAATGAGCAGTTCTTC
many TRBJ2-1 NA TRBV5-1 CASSPSSRGSYNEQFF TGCGCCAGCAGCCCCTCTAGCCGAGGCTCCTACAATGAGCAGTTCTTC
many TRBJ2-5 NA TRBV7-2 CASSLVRQLVETQYF TGTGCCAGCAGCTTAGTGCGACAGCTCGTGGAGACCCAGTACTTC
few TRBJ2-7 TRBD1 TRBV5-1 CASSSTGGPTYEQYF TGCGCCAGCAGCTCGACAGGGGGCCCCACCTACGAGCAGTACTTC
NA TRBJ2-1 NA TRBV12-3/TRBV12-4 CASSFYYYEQFF TGTGCCAGCAGTTTTTACTACTATGAGCAGTTCTTC
few TRBJ1-1 TRBD1 TRBV7-9 CASSSPITGVGTEAFF TGTGCCAGCAGCTCACCCATAACAGGGGTCGGAACTGAAGCTTTCTTT
few TRBJ2-3 NA TRBV7-2 CASSPSITRATDTQYF TGTGCCAGCAGCCCATCAATAACGCGGGCCACAGATACGCAGTATTTT
few TRBJ2-5 TRBD1 TRBV7-9 CASSVRQGGEETQYF TGTGCCAGCAGCGTCCGACAGGGGGGAGAAGAGACCCAGTACTTC
many TRBJ1-5 NA TRBV20-1 CSAAPIIGTRSNQPQHF TGCAGTGCTGCCCCCATCATCGGGACACGTAGCAATCAGCCCCAGCATTTT
NA TRBJ2-1 TRBD2 TRBV20-1 CSARELAGIGNEQFF TGCAGTGCTAGGGAACTAGCGGGGATTGGTAATGAGCAGTTCTTC
many TRBJ2-3 TRBD2 TRBV7-2 CASSLGLGLAEADTQYF TGTGCCAGCAGCTTAGGCCTGGGACTAGCGGAAGCAGATACGCAGTATTTT
NA TRBJ2-3 TRBD1 TRBV7-8 CASSLWVQGASTDTQYF TGTGCCAGCAGCTTATGGGTACAGGGGGCTAGCACAGATACGCAGTATTTT
NA TRBJ1-2 NA TRBV5-1 CASSLVQGRDGYTF TGCGCCAGCAGCTTGGTCCAGGGTAGGGATGGCTACACCTTC
many TRBJ2-1 TRBD2 TRBV20-1 CSARGAGGTGNEQFF TGCAGTGCTAGAGGGGCGGGGGGAACCGGCAATGAGCAGTTCTTC
NA TRBJ1-2 NA TRBV29-1 CSVGADPRGYTF TGCAGCGTTGGGGCAGATCCTCGTGGCTACACCTTC
few TRBJ2-7 NA TRBV7-2 CASSPGTASHEQYF TGTGCCAGCAGCCCAGGGACTGCCAGCCACGAGCAGTACTTC
NA TRBJ2-5 TRBD1 TRBV5-6 CASSPLVTGGRWETQYF TGTGCCAGCAGCCCGTTAGTCACAGGGGGCAGGTGGGAGACCCAGTACTTC
NA TRBJ2-3 TRBD2 TRBV6-5 CASSYFSGGAGDTQYF TGTGCCAGCAGTTACTTTAGCGGGGGGGCCGGGGATACGCAGTATTTT
NA TRBJ1-2 NA TRBV29-1 CSVARANYGYTF TGCAGCGTTGCCAGGGCTAACTATGGCTACACCTTC
many TRBJ2-6 TRBD2 TRBV6-1 CASSRTSGSSGANVLTF TGTGCCAGCAGTCGGACTAGCGGTTCCTCTGGGGCCAACGTCCTGACTTTC
NA TRBJ2-5 TRBD2 TRBV7-2 CASSSSGPTSGVKTQYF TGTGCCAGCAGCTCCTCCGGGCCGACTAGCGGGGTAAAGACCCAGTACTTC
NA TRBJ1-1 NA TRBV24-1 CATSDTGLGAEAFF TGTGCCACCAGTGATACAGGGTTAGGGGCTGAAGCTTTCTTT
many TRBJ2-1 NA TRBV9 CASSYEPRDYEQFF TGTGCCAGCAGCTATGAGCCGAGGGATTATGAGCAGTTCTTC
NA TRBJ1-2 TRBD1 TRBV11-2 CASSLEPTGVGGYTF TGTGCCAGCAGCTTAGAACCGACAGGGGTAGGTGGCTACACCTTC
many TRBJ2-1 NA TRBV20-1 CSALTDNNEQFF TGCAGTGCTTTAACGGACAACAATGAGCAGTTCTTC
NA TRBJ2-3 TRBD2 TRBV5-1 CASSLVDRLAGGTDTQYF TGCGCCAGCAGCTTGGTGGATAGACTAGCGGGGGGCACAGATACGCAGTATTTT
few TRBJ2-3 TRBD2 TRBV12-3/TRBV12-4 CASGPGTRQYF TGTGCCAGCGGCCCCGGGACTAGGCAGTATTTT
many TRBJ2-2 NA TRBV27 CASSFAGQNTGELFF TGTGCCAGCAGTTTCGCAGGGCAGAACACCGGGGAGCTGTTTTTT
few TRBJ2-7 NA TRBV7-2 CASSSTSSSYEQYF TGTGCCAGCAGCTCCACTAGCTCCTCCTACGAGCAGTACTTC
many TRBJ2-1 TRBD2 TRBV5-5 CASSLSGGNSNEQFF TGTGCCAGCAGCTTGAGCGGGGGAAATAGCAATGAGCAGTTCTTC
once TRBJ2-7 NA TRBV5-8 CASSSYRFEQYF TGTGCCAGCAGCTCATACCGCTTCGAGCAGTACTTC
NA TRBJ1-1 TRBD1 TRBV11-2 CASSPSRDSHTEAFF TGTGCCAGCAGCCCATCGAGGGACAGTCACACTGAAGCTTTCTTT
NA TRBJ2-1 TRBD2 TRBV20-1 CSARDRLAGLNEQFF TGCAGTGCTAGAGATCGGCTAGCGGGGTTGAATGAGCAGTTCTTC
many TRBJ2-7 TRBD1 TRBV5-1 CASNRGTGSRYEQYF TGCGCCAGCAACCGCGGGACAGGGTCCAGATACGAGCAGTACTTC
NA TRBJ1-2 NA TRBV24-1 CATSDSTTDFYGYTF TGTGCCACCAGTGACTCTACTACAGATTTCTATGGCTACACCTTC
many TRBJ2-5 NA TRBV29-1 CSVDQLKTQYF TGCAGCGTGGATCAACTGAAGACCCAGTACTTC
NA TRBJ2-1 TRBD2 TRBV9 CASSPASGGENEQFF TGTGCCAGCAGCCCCGCTAGCGGGGGGGAAAATGAGCAGTTCTTC
few TRBJ1-5 TRBD1 TRBV9 CASSRGGSQPQHF TGTGCCAGCAGCAGAGGGGGCAGTCAGCCCCAGCATTTT
few TRBJ2-5 NA TRBV28 CASNRGAWETQYF TGTGCCAGCAATCGGGGGGCATGGGAGACCCAGTACTTC
few TRBJ2-3 TRBD2 TRBV12-3/TRBV12-4 CASRPGGGFSTDTQYF TGTGCCAGCAGACCGGGGGGGGGCTTTAGCACAGATACGCAGTATTTT
few TRBJ2-3 NA TRBV20-1 CSASWGENTDTQYF TGCAGTGCTAGCTGGGGGGAAAACACAGATACGCAGTATTTT
NA TRBJ2-7 NA TRBV7-8 CASSLETVSYEQYF TGTGCCAGCAGCTTAGAGACAGTATCCTACGAGCAGTACTTC
NA TRBJ2-1 TRBD2 TRBV20-1 CSARGAFLSGGAGYEQFF TGCAGTGCTAGAGGGGCTTTCCTTAGCGGGGGGGCCGGGTATGAGCAGTTCTTC
NA TRBJ2-5 NA TRBV11-2 CASSLGGNQEETQYF TGTGCCAGCAGCTTAGGTGGGAATCAAGAAGAGACCCAGTACTTC
NA TRBJ1-2 NA TRBV12-3/TRBV12-4 CASSVGATYGYTF TGTGCCAGCAGCGTGGGAGCGACCTATGGCTACACCTTC
NA TRBJ2-7 TRBD1 TRBV5-1 CASSFGTGAGYEQYF TGCGCCAGCAGCTTCGGGACAGGGGCCGGCTACGAGCAGTACTTC
many TRBJ2-3 TRBD2 TRBV29-1 CSVFGTSPDTQYF TGCAGCGTCTTCGGGACTAGCCCAGATACGCAGTATTTT
few TRBJ2-3 TRBD1 TRBV9 CASSVGTASTDTQYF TGTGCCAGCAGCGTCGGGACAGCTAGCACAGATACGCAGTATTTT
NA TRBJ2-2 TRBD2 TRBV6-1 CASTGGAGVTGELFF TGTGCCAGCACGGGCGGGGCGGGGGTCACCGGGGAGCTGTTTTTT
NA TRBJ2-1 TRBD2 TRBV20-1 CSASHLSGGGNEQFF TGCAGTGCTAGCCACCTTAGCGGGGGGGGAAATGAGCAGTTCTTC
many TRBJ1-5 NA TRBV20-1 CSAVPPSGTSNQPQHF TGCAGTGCCGTACCCCCGTCAGGGACGAGCAATCAGCCCCAGCATTTT
few TRBJ2-5 TRBD1 TRBV7-9 CASSSADRAETQYF TGTGCCAGCAGCTCGGCGGACAGGGCAGAGACCCAGTACTTC
NA TRBJ2-1 NA TRBV12-3/TRBV12-4 CASSGLLGVIYNEQFF TGTGCCAGCAGTGGGCTTTTAGGGGTGATCTACAATGAGCAGTTCTTC
many TRBJ2-6 TRBD1 TRBV5-1 CASSLEGASGANVLTF TGCGCCAGCAGCTTGGAGGGGGCATCTGGGGCCAACGTCCTGACTTTC